A single sample gave rise to the 30 T cell receptor beta chains below, sequenced in a study of cytomegalovirus exposure and HLA in healthy donors (dated by TCRdb to about 2017). Library preparation was by the immunoSEQ multiplex PCR assay. A mixture of 60 forward primers for TCR Vbeta segments and 13 reverse primers for TCR Jbeta segments was used in the multiplex PCR. The source is immuneACCESS, and TCRdb retained only in-frame sequences with V and J called. Part of the clones is not carried over; for the studies checked, unresolved V genes explain less than half of this, and the remainder is unexplained. This sample lists tens of thousands of clones; approximately 84% were detected once. The top ten clones comprise about 1.2% of the sample. Sequencing used PBMCs. The receptors derive from a girl aged 2-9 years in good health and CMV-seropositive.

The chain carries TRBV4-3 and TRBJ1-4; 9 nucleotides agree with TRBD1. This CDR3 region has 16 residues. V was pared by 4 bases and J by 8 bases, with 11 bases of the junction left unmatched. Germline V gene sequence: CDR1 LGHNA, CDR2 YSLEER. Written as DNA, the CDR3 is TGCGCCAGCAGCCTTATAACCGGGACAGGGCGAGAAAAACTGTTTTTT. Translation gives CASSLITGTGREKLFF.

The genes are TRBV10-2 and TRBJ2-5; no firm D call. Trimming left V 1 base short and J 11 bases short, with 11 bases between. This CDR3 region has 12 residues. CDR1 and CDR2 from the germline V gene are WSHSY and SAAADI. The CDR3 sequence: CASSEYAQQQYF. DNA of the CDR3: TGCGCCAGCAGTGAGTATGCCCAACAGCAGTACTTC.

The chain combines TRBV30 with TRBJ1-3; TRBD1 is a possible D gene (5 bases). Between the trimmed V and J ends, which lost 3 bases and 0 bases, there was a span of 9 bases. Germline V CDR1 and CDR2: GTSNPN, SVGIG (reference sequence). The CDR3 runs 14 residues. The CDR3: CAWRQATSGNTIYF. DNA for the CDR3: TGTGCCTGGAGACAGGCGACCTCTGGAAACACCATATATTTT.

The CDR3 DNA sequence: TGTGCCAGCAGCCAGGGCCAGGGGCGGGATGAAAAACTGTTTTTT. Amino acids: CASSQGQGRDEKLFF. The V and J genes are TRBV7-9 and TRBJ1-4, with TRBD1 as a possible D gene (6 bases). Trimming took 5 bases from V and 6 from J, leaving 16 bases between them. Germline V gene data show CDR1 as SEHNR and CDR2 as FQNEAQ (reference sequence). This CDR3 has 15 amino acids.

The genes are TRBV5-1 and TRBJ2-1; D perhaps matches TRBD2 (5 bases). Per germline, CDR1 SGHRS and CDR2 YFSETQ. Trimming removed 3 bases at V and 0 bases at J, with 10 bases between. The CDR3 totals 15 residues. The CDR3 nucleotides read TGCGCCAGCAGCTGGACTCTCGGCTCCTACAATGAGCAGTTCTTC. Translated: CASSWTLGSYNEQFF.

This CDR3 reads CASSSWTGFGTEAFF. The DNA of the CDR3 is TGTGCCAGCAGTTCTTGGACAGGGTTTGGCACTGAAGCTTTCTTT. V gene TRBV6-1 combines with J gene TRBJ1-1; 8 positions agree with TRBD1. Germline V gene lookup returns CDR1 MNHNS and CDR2 SASEGT. V gave up 5 bases and J gave up 4 bases; unmatched junction bases: 9. The CDR3 sequence is 15 residues long.

V usage is TRBV9 and J usage is TRBJ1-1; no clear D gene. This CDR3 contains 15 residues. The germline V and J ends were trimmed by 3 bases and 2 bases, with 14 bases remaining between them. The germline V gene encodes CDR1 SGDLS and CDR2 YYNGEE. The CDR3 loop reads CASSGRTELNTEAFF. The CDR3 DNA reads TGTGCCAGCAGCGGGAGGACGGAACTTAACACTGAAGCTTTCTTT. The complete variable domain, with remaining parts taken from reference TRBV9 and TRBJ1-1, reads DSGVTQTPKHLITATGQRVTLRCSPRSGDLSVYWYQQSLDQGLQFLIQYYNGEERAKGNILERFSAQQFPDLHSELNLSSLELGDSALYFCASSGRTELNTEAFFGQGTRLTVV.

A few counts support this clone. The chain uses TRBV9 and TRBJ1-4; D unclear. Germline V gives CDR1 SGDLS, CDR2 YYNGEE. CDR3 size: 15 residues. Trimming took 1 base from V and 2 from J, leaving 9 bases between them. CDR3 loop: CASSVFGSTNEKLFF. CDR3 sequence (DNA): TGTGCCAGCAGCGTATTCGGGTCGACTAATGAAAAACTGTTTTTT.

This clone occurred once. The chain is built from TRBV18 and TRBJ2-5; D ambiguous. The germline CDR1 and CDR2 sequences are KGHSH and LQKENI. The CDR3 spans 12 residues. Trimming shortened V by 4 bases and J by 5 bases, and 8 bases separated the two germline ends. CDR3: CASSRVVETQYF. The CDR3 nucleotides are TGTGCCAGCTCACGCGTTGTGGAGACCCAGTACTTC. The variable domain in full, with the rest retrieved from reference TRBV18 and TRBJ2-5, is NAGVMQNPRHLVRRRGQEARLRCSPMKGHSHVYWYRQLPEEGLKFMVYLQKENIIDESGMPKERFSAEFPKEGPSILRIQQVVRGDSAAYFCASSRVVETQYFGPGTRLLVL.

J is TRBJ2-6 and V is TRBV14, with 7 positions matching TRBD1. This CDR3 has 17 amino acids. V trimming: 4 bases; J trimming: 2 bases; junction bases outside the gene matches: 8. CDR1 SGHDN and CDR2 FVKESK come from the germline V gene. This chain's CDR3 is CASSLDRVLAGANVLTF. The CDR3 DNA is TGTGCCAGCAGCCTAGACAGGGTGCTAGCTGGGGCCAACGTCCTGACTTTC.

This clone appeared once. This sequence joins TRBV9 and TRBJ2-1; 10 nucleotides agree with TRBD1. The germline gives CDR1 SGDLS, CDR2 YYNGEE. This CDR3 is built from 16 residues. The J segment lost 9 bases and the V segment lost 0 bases, leaving 9 bases of the junction unmatched. The CDR3 DNA reads as TGTGCCAGCAGCGTAGCCAGACAGGGGGCGTGGGGTGAGCAGTTCTTC. Its protein is CASSVARQGAWGEQFF.

There are a few counts of this clone. The chain is built from TRBV10-3 and TRBJ2-1; 9 positions agree with TRBD2. Trimming took 5 bases from V and 7 from J; bases not matched to a gene: 6. The CDR3 runs 14 residues. CDR1 and CDR2 from the germline V gene are ENHRY and SYGVKD. The CDR3 nucleotides read TGTGCCATCAGTCCGGCGGGAGGGGCGAATGAGCAGTTCTTC. This sequence encodes CAISPAGGANEQFF.

The chain is built from TRBV29-1 and TRBJ2-1; 8 bases match TRBD1. V lost 3 bases, J lost 6 bases, and 13 bases stayed unmatched. Germline values: CDR1 SQVTM, CDR2 ANQGSEA. This CDR3 region has 16 residues. In DNA, the CDR3 is TGCAGCGTTGAGCCCGGCGACAGGGGAAGGGGCAATGAGCAGTTCTTC. It translates to CSVEPGDRGRGNEQFF.

This chain's CDR3 is CASKYRGGGNQPQHF. CDR3 sequence (DNA): TGTGCCTCAAAATACCGGGGCGGGGGCAATCAGCCCCAGCATTTT. V usage is TRBV6-5 and J usage is TRBJ1-5; possible D gene TRBD1, 5 bases. Germline CDR1 MNHEY, CDR2 SVGAGI. V was trimmed by 11 bases and J by 2 bases, leaving 19 bases between them. This CDR3 region has 15 residues.

This chain joins TRBV5-1 and TRBJ1-3; D call uncertain. Germline loops: CDR1 SGHRS, CDR2 YFSETQ. The CDR3 runs to 16 residues. Trimming cost V 2 bases and J 0 bases, with 12 bases left between them. As DNA, the CDR3 is TGCGCCAGCAGCTTAACAGAGACTAGCTCTGGAAACACCATATATTTT. The encoded protein is CASSLTETSSGNTIYF.

The CDR3 loop is CASSRGLTEAFF. DNA of the CDR3: TGTGCCAGCAGCAGGGGATTGACTGAAGCTTTCTTT. The rearrangement uses TRBV28 and TRBJ1-1; D is perhaps TRBD1 (6 bases). The CDR3 loop spans 12 amino acids. Per the germline V gene, CDR1 is MDHEN and CDR2 is SYDVKM. V gave up 6 bases and J gave up 5 bases, with 10 bases separating them.

The rearrangement links TRBV29-1 to TRBJ2-1; D is ambiguous. V lost 6 bases and J lost 1, with 10 bases in between. This CDR3 contains 13 residues. The V gene's germline CDR1 is SQVTM and CDR2 ANQGSEA. CDR3 nucleotide sequence: TGCAGCGTCCTATCAGGTTCCTACAATGAGCAGTTCTTC. This gives the protein CSVLSGSYNEQFF.

The chain uses TRBV30 and TRBJ2-4; a weak D match, TRBD2 (5 bases). The CDR3 has 13 amino acids. Trimming took off 3 bases at V and 6 bases at J, with 12 bases between the two ends. The germline V gene has CDR1 GTSNPN and CDR2 SVGIG (reference sequence). The DNA of the CDR3 is TGTGCCTGGAGACCGGGAAACGGAAACATTCAGTACTTC. Protein: CAWRPGNGNIQYF.

This clone occurred once. This chain connects TRBV6-5 to TRBJ1-5; the D is unclear. Germline CDR1 and CDR2: MNHEY and SVGAGI. V was trimmed by 4 bases and J by 3 bases, leaving 4 bases between them. This CDR3 comprises 12 residues. The CDR3 loop reads CASSSVNQPQHF. The CDR3 region has the DNA TGTGCCAGCAGTTCCGTCAATCAGCCCCAGCATTTT.

The chain has TRBV13 and TRBJ2-7; TRBD2 matches at 13 bases. Germline CDR1 is PRHDT and CDR2 is FYEKMQ (reference sequence). The CDR3 spans 15 residues. Trimming cost V 5 bases and J 7 bases; bases outside gene matches: 8. The CDR3 DNA reads TGTGCCAGCAGCCGGGTACTAGCGGGAGGGTTAGAGCAGTACTTC. Amino acid sequence: CASSRVLAGGLEQYF.

The CDR3 DNA follows: TGTGCCAGCACCGCGGGACAGGGGGCACGTAGCAATCAGCCCCAGCATTTT. Translated: CASTAGQGARSNQPQHF. The rearrangement uses TRBV28 and TRBJ1-5; TRBD1 agrees at 12 bases. CDR3 length: 17 amino acids. Germline assignment: CDR1 MDHEN and CDR2 SYDVKM. Losses at the gene ends were 7 bases for V and 0 bases for J; bases not matched to a gene: 7.

The J gene is TRBJ2-6, the V gene TRBV5-6, with TRBD1 as a possible D gene (6 bases). Germline lookup yields CDR1 SGHDT and CDR2 YYEEEE. The CDR3 has 17 residues. With 3 bases removed from V and 0 bases from J, the gap between germline ends came to 13 bases. The CDR3 spells CASSYGTPFSGANVLTF. The CDR3 bases are TGTGCCAGCAGCTACGGGACACCTTTCTCTGGGGCCAACGTCCTGACTTTC.

The chain carries TRBV6-5 and TRBJ1-1; maybe TRBD1 (6 bases). The CDR3 spans 15 residues. Germline loops: CDR1 MNHEY, CDR2 SVGAGI. V was cut by 3 bases and J by 5 bases, with 16 bases left in between. CDR3 sequence reads: CASSYNPQGRTEAFF. The CDR3 region has the DNA TGTGCCAGCAGTTATAACCCACAGGGTAGGACTGAAGCTTTCTTT.

Only a few counts were recorded for this clone. The V and J genes are TRBV5-1 and TRBJ2-7, with a possible D match to TRBD1 (6 bases). This CDR3 is built from 13 residues. Trimming took off 4 bases at V and 3 bases at J, with 11 bases between the two ends. Germline CDR1 SGHRS, CDR2 YFSETQ. For the CDR3, the DNA is TGCGCCAGCAGCCAACAGGGTATCTACGAGCAGTACTTC. Amino acid sequence: CASSQQGIYEQYF.

J is TRBJ2-1 and V is TRBV6-6; TRBD2 aligns across 9 bases. Unmatched junction bases numbered 9, after V lost 5 bases and J lost 7 bases. CDR1 is MNHNY, CDR2 SVGAGI, per germline (reference sequence). The CDR3 loop spans 15 amino acids. The CDR3, as DNA: TGTGCCAGCAGTACGGTAGCGGGAGTGGGGAATGAGCAGTTCTTC. Translated, it gives CASSTVAGVGNEQFF.

The chain joins TRBV7-9 to TRBJ1-3; no reliable D call. In germline, CDR1 is SEHNR, CDR2 FQNEAQ (reference sequence). Trimming left V 7 bases short and J 3 bases short, with 7 bases between. The CDR3 runs to 12 residues. The CDR3 sequence: CASNGGGNTIYF. The CDR3 DNA follows: TGTGCCAGCAATGGCGGTGGAAACACCATATATTTT.

This clone has just a few counts. This chain connects TRBV28 to TRBJ2-1; TRBD2 agrees at 8 bases. CDR3 size: 12 residues. Germline trimming cut 11 bases from V and 3 bases from J; bases unmatched to any gene: 3. Germline assignment: CDR1 MDHEN and CDR2 SYDVKM. CDR3 region: CAAAGVYNEQFF. The CDR3 DNA reads as TGTGCCGCAGCGGGAGTCTACAATGAGCAGTTCTTC.

The CDR3 reads CASSLPGGVMSKEAFF. The CDR3 bases are TGTGCCAGCAGCTTACCAGGTGGTGTTATGAGTAAGGAAGCTTTCTTT. J is TRBJ1-1 and V is TRBV7-8; D unclear. The CDR3 totals 16 residues. Trimming took 2 bases from V and 8 from J, leaving 21 bases between them. Germline CDR1 reads SGHVS; CDR2 reads FQNEAQ.

This clone was detected a few times. The CDR3 loop reads CASSAQGASLAVGNTIYF. The CDR3 DNA reads as TGTGCCAGCAGCGCACAGGGGGCTTCATTAGCGGTTGGAAACACCATATATTTT. The chain couples TRBV9 to TRBJ1-3; 9 nucleotides agree with TRBD1. CDR1 SGDLS and CDR2 YYNGEE come from the germline V gene. The length of the CDR3 is 18 residues. V dropped 3 bases and J dropped 3; count of bases not matched to a gene: 13.

This rearrangement joins TRBV5-1 to TRBJ1-4; 7 positions match TRBD1. With 0 bases clipped from V and 5 bases from J, the junction kept 7 bases outside the gene matches. CDR3 length: 16 amino acids. The germline V gene has CDR1 SGHRS and CDR2 YFSETQ. The CDR3 is CASSLAGGGGNEKLFF. The CDR3 coding sequence is TGCGCCAGCAGCTTGGCAGGAGGGGGCGGGAATGAAAAACTGTTTTTT.